The clone carrying this TCR beta chain came up a few times. What it recognizes is unknown. Reverse transcribing all isolated RNA meant expressed TCRB transcripts were sequenced. Measured with immunoSEQ multiplex PCR; TCRdb has only the in-frame clones, and not every one. There are about 350,000 clones in the sample; about 20% occur only once, and under 0.05% lies in the top ten. This record belongs to a study of beta chain features in type 1 diabetes. Findings and limits, study-wide: Patients with type 1 diabetes showed fewer VDJ junction insertions and more deletions. Reads derived from cDNA could over-represent cells showing high TCR expression.

V lost 0 bases, J lost 8 bases, and 5 bases stayed unmatched. CDR3 length equals 14 residues. The germline CDR1 and CDR2 sequences are KGHSH and LQKENI. CD4+ naive, central memory, regulatory and stem cell-like memory cells were sorted via CD45RO/CCR7/CD25/CD127/CD95/CD27. Each population that was sorted was more than 95% pure. Sample: naive CD4+ T cells from blood. J is TRBJ1-2 and V is TRBV18, with 8 positions matching TRBD1. This receptor was obtained from a young woman in good health. The CDR3 bases are TGTGCCAGCTCACCACCGGGGACAGGCGACGGCTACACCTTC. This codes for CASSPPGTGDGYTF.